The 5 T cell receptor beta chains in this list originate from one sample, sequenced in a study of T cell repertoires in cytomegalovirus infection. Via MiXCR, TCRdb re-called the reads, giving one row per CDR3 protein. This sample has roughly 180,000 distinct CDR3 sequences, with 28% found just once. Sequenced: PBMCs. The receptor source for this set is a human donor in good health (CMV status not recorded). Some clones in this sample may be carry-over from other donors' samples.

This clonotype was observed a few times. The J gene is TRBJ2-3, the V gene TRBV5-4; D might be TRBD1 (5 bases). The V gene lost 4 bases and the J gene lost 5 bases, with 8 bases spanning the gap. The germline V gene has CDR1 SGHNT and CDR2 YYREEE (reference sequence). The CDR3 contains 12 residues. The CDR3 sequence: CASSVRGDTQYF. The CDR3 DNA is TGTGCCAGCAGCGTAAGGGGAGATACGCAGTATTTT.

The chain couples TRBV29-1 to TRBJ1-6; TRBD1 might be the D (5 bases). The CDR3 covers 15 residues. V shed 2 bases and J shed 10 bases, with 18 bases lying between them. The V gene's germline CDR1 is SQVTM and CDR2 ANQGSEA. CDR3 loop: CSVEYKRGMGSPLHF. CDR3 DNA sequence: TGCAGCGTTGAATATAAGAGGGGCATGGGGTCACCCCTCCACTTT.

V and J are TRBV7-2 and TRBJ2-3, with TRBD2 as a possible D gene (6 bases). Germline values: CDR1 SGHTA, CDR2 FQGNSA. This CDR3 spans 13 amino acids. V was shortened by 5 bases and J by 11 bases, with 17 bases between the two germline ends. In DNA, the CDR3 is TGTGCCAGCAGCCTCTCGGGACTCCCGCGGCAGTATTTT. Amino acids: CASSLSGLPRQYF.

The chain recombines TRBV19 with TRBJ1-5, with D maybe TRBD1 (5 bases). Trimming stripped 5 bases from V and 7 bases from J, with 12 bases between. Germline CDR1 and CDR2: LNHDA and SQIVND (reference sequence). The CDR3 contains 13 residues. CDR3 amino acids: CASSAQGGQPQHF. CDR3 DNA sequence: TGTGCCAGTAGTGCCCAGGGCGGGCAGCCCCAGCATTTT. Full variable domain (missing parts from reference TRBV19 and TRBJ1-5): DGGITQSPKYLFRKEGQNVTLSCEQNLNHDAMYWYRQDPGQGLRLIYYSQIVNDFQKGDIAEGYSVSREKKESFPLTVTSAQKNPTAFYLCASSAQGGQPQHFGDGTRLSIL.

J is TRBJ1-1 and V is TRBV12-3 or TRBV12-4; D call uncertain. The CDR3 length is 14 residues. The germline V and J ends were trimmed by 5 bases and 1 base, with 11 bases remaining between them. This CDR3 is CASSTLPGNTEAFF. CDR3 coding DNA: TGTGCCAGCAGTACCTTGCCTGGGAACACTGAAGCTTTCTTT.